What follows are 23 T cell receptor beta chains derived from one specimen sequenced in a study of post-analysis software for immune sequencing data. Notes on the study in general: TRBV5-6, TRBV5-1 and TRBV20-1 belonged to a set of roughly five TRBV segments that were more frequent in patients than controls.

No antigens are known for them. Prepared libraries of TCR beta cDNA carried unique molecular identifiers. Via MiXCR, TCRdb re-called the PCR reads, giving one row per CDR3 protein. The data contain hundreds of thousands of distinct CDR3 sequences, roughly 27% of them singletons. Material for sequencing was blood. The source is a girl aged 10-17 years with multiple sclerosis.

The rearrangement links TRBV20-1 to TRBJ1-5, with D hard to call. CDR1 is DFQATT, CDR2 SNEGSKA, per germline (reference sequence). V shed 6 bases and J shed 1 base, with 10 bases lying between them. The CDR3 is 13 amino acids. CDR3 nucleotides: TGCAGTGCCTTACGTCCGAGCAATCAGCCCCAGCATTTT. Encoded protein: CSALRPSNQPQHF.

This clonotype was found a few times. The chain joins TRBV12-3 or TRBV12-4 to TRBJ2-1, with D tentatively TRBD2 (7 bases). The CDR3 consists of 16 residues. The V gene lost 6 bases and the J gene lost 0 bases, with 15 bases spanning the gap. The CDR3, as DNA: TGTGCCAGCAGGAGGGGGGGAGGGTCCTCCTACAATGAGCAGTTCTTC. Amino acids: CASRRGGGSSYNEQFF.

This chain joins TRBV5-1 and TRBJ1-3, with 9 bases identical to TRBD1. The CDR3 length is 15 residues. Per the germline V gene, CDR1 is SGHRS and CDR2 is YFSETQ. Trimming took 2 bases from V and 4 from J; bases not matched to a gene: 4. CDR3 in DNA: TGCGCCAGCAGCTTTCGGACAGGGGACGGAAACACCATATATTTT. It yields the protein CASSFRTGDGNTIYF.

This clonotype was seen only a few times. This rearrangement joins TRBV7-2 to TRBJ1-2; 9 bases are a match to TRBD1. The length of the CDR3 is 13 residues. CDR1 SGHTA and CDR2 FQGNSA come from the germline V gene. The V segment lost 7 bases and the J segment 6 bases; nucleotides outside the gene matches: 6. The CDR3 coding sequence is TGTGCCAGCATCTTCGACAGGGGGGATGGCTACACCTTC. Its protein product is CASIFDRGDGYTF.

This clonotype was seen many times. The chain carries TRBV24-1 and TRBJ2-1, with 7 bases fitting TRBD2. Trimming removed 2 bases from V and 5 bases from J; junction bases left unmatched: 5. This CDR3 comprises 15 residues. Germline CDR1 and CDR2: KGHDR and SFDVKD. The CDR3 DNA follows: TGTGCCACCAGTGATTCGCGGGAGTGGGACAATGAGCAGTTCTTC. Its translation: CATSDSREWDNEQFF.

The genes are TRBV5-1 and TRBJ2-3; no reliable D call. The germline V gene has CDR1 SGHRS and CDR2 YFSETQ. The CDR3 consists of 13 residues. V dropped 0 bases and J dropped 14 bases, with 16 bases sitting between them. The CDR3, as DNA: TGCGCCAGCAGCTTGGGTTCGCCCGAAAAACTGTATTTT. This translates into CASSLGSPEKLYF.

There are a few counts of this clonotype. CDR3 loop: CSVSRLAGAIQETQYF. DNA for the CDR3: TGCAGCGTTTCCCGGCTAGCGGGAGCCATCCAAGAGACCCAGTACTTC. The V gene is TRBV29-1, the J gene TRBJ2-5, with 10 bases lining up with TRBD2. The CDR3 has 16 residues. From germline, CDR1 is SQVTM and CDR2 ANQGSEA. V gave up 5 bases and J gave up 1 base; unmatched junction bases: 10. Together with reference TRBV29-1 and TRBJ2-5, the CDR3 gives the full variable domain: SAVISQKPSRDICQRGTSLTIQCQVDSQVTMMFWYRQQPGQSLTLIATANQGSEATYESGFVIDKFPISRPNLTFSTLTVSNMSPEDSSIYLCSVSRLAGAIQETQYFGPGTRLLVL.

This clonotype appeared a few times. The rearrangement joins TRBV20-1 to TRBJ2-5; TRBD2 matches at 8 bases. The CDR3 has 15 residues. Germline V gene sequence: CDR1 DFQATT, CDR2 SNEGSKA (reference sequence). The V segment lost 3 bases and the J segment 1 base; nucleotides outside the gene matches: 7. CDR3 sequence reads: CSASLRRGVQETQYF. DNA of the CDR3: TGCAGTGCTAGTCTGCGGCGGGGGGTCCAAGAGACCCAGTACTTC.

The CDR3 DNA follows: TGCGCCAGCAGTCAACGGGGGAACTATGGCTACACCTTC. It is translated as CASSQRGNYGYTF. This chain joins TRBV5-1 and TRBJ1-2, with D perhaps TRBD1 (5 bases). The CDR3 is made up of 13 amino acids. V was clipped by 5 bases and J by 2 bases, with 10 bases between them. Germline CDR1 SGHRS, CDR2 YFSETQ.

The rearrangement uses TRBV5-1 and TRBJ2-2; possible D gene TRBD1, 5 bases. The CDR3 spans 14 residues. Trimming shortened V by 3 bases and J by 4 bases, and 10 bases separated the two germline ends. Germline-derived CDR1 and CDR2 are SGHRS and YFSETQ. The CDR3 region is CASSWTPVTGELFF. The CDR3 nucleotides read TGCGCCAGCAGCTGGACACCGGTCACCGGGGAGCTGTTTTTT.

The chain joins TRBV6-4 to TRBJ2-1, with D maybe TRBD1 (5 bases). Trimming removed 4 bases at V and 0 bases at J, with 13 bases between. Germline V gene sequence: CDR1 MRHNA, CDR2 SNTAGT. This CDR3 comprises 16 residues. This chain's CDR3 is CASSVQGTSSYNEQFF. The CDR3 DNA is TGTGCCAGCAGTGTTCAGGGAACGAGCTCCTACAATGAGCAGTTCTTC.

This clonotype was detected a few times. The V call is TRBV15, the J call TRBJ2-1, with TRBD1 identical over 10 bases. CDR1 and CDR2 from the germline V gene are LNHNV and YYDKDF (reference sequence). V gave up 5 bases and J gave up 10 bases; unmatched junction bases: 14. This CDR3 region has 16 residues. CDR3 protein: CATSEEDRGYPGEQFF. In DNA, the CDR3 is TGTGCCACCAGCGAAGAGGACAGGGGGTACCCAGGCGAGCAGTTCTTC.

The chain couples TRBV11-2 to TRBJ2-7; 8 bases map to TRBD2. Germline CDR1 and CDR2: SGHAT and FQNNGV. The V gene end was trimmed by 1 base and the J gene end by 7 bases; junction bases not matched to a gene: 9. The CDR3 contains 15 residues. CDR3 nucleotide sequence: TGTGCCAGCAGCTTAGTCCCCAGCGGGAGTAATGAGCAGTACTTC. The encoded protein is CASSLVPSGSNEQYF.

J is TRBJ1-2 and V is TRBV12-3 or TRBV12-4; D is uncertain. Trimming shortened V by 3 bases and J by 2 bases, and 10 bases separated the two germline ends. The CDR3 has 14 amino acids. The CDR3: CASSFWGTNYGYTF. The DNA for the CDR3 is TGTGCCAGCAGTTTTTGGGGAACAAACTATGGCTACACCTTC.

J is TRBJ2-6 and V is TRBV7-7; TRBD2 might be the D (5 bases). The germline gives CDR1 SSHAT, CDR2 FNYEAQ (reference sequence). V was trimmed by 5 bases and J by 0 bases, leaving 14 bases between them. This CDR3 has 17 amino acids. CDR3 nucleotide sequence: TGTGCCAGCAGCCCACGTGAGGGCGGCTCTGGGGCCAACGTCCTGACTTTC. Amino acids: CASSPREGGSGANVLTF. The full variable domain, its missing parts supplied by reference TRBV7-7 and TRBJ2-6, is GAGVSQSPRYKVTKRGQDVTLRCDPISSHATLYWYQQALGQGPEFLTYFNYEAQPDKSGLPSDRFSAERPEGSISTLTIQRTEQRDSAMYRCASSPREGGSGANVLTFGAGSRLTVL.

The V and J genes are TRBV27 and TRBJ2-4; 7 positions agree with TRBD1. V shed 4 bases, J shed 2 bases, and the junction held 11 bases outside the gene matches. The CDR3 length is 17 residues. CDR1 and CDR2 from the germline V gene are MNHEY and SMNVEV (reference sequence). The CDR3 DNA reads as TGTGCCAGCAGTTCATACCCCAGACAGGGTCCCAAAAACATTCAGTACTTC. Residues: CASSSYPRQGPKNIQYF.

The CDR3 DNA is TGTGCCAGCAGCAACGGGGGAAGGGATCGCAGTGAGCAGTTCTTC. Translation: CASSNGGRDRSEQFF. The chain joins TRBV7-9 to TRBJ2-1, with D possibly TRBD2 on 6 matching bases. Between the trimmed V and J ends, which lost 5 bases and 9 bases, there was a span of 20 bases. CDR1 and CDR2 (germline): SEHNR, FQNEAQ (reference sequence). This CDR3 is 15 amino acids long.

This clonotype was seen repeatedly, ten times or more. In DNA, the CDR3 is TGCGCCAGCAGCCCTGATAGGGGCTATGGCTACACCTTC. Amino acids: CASSPDRGYGYTF. The gene calls are TRBV4-1 and TRBJ1-2; tentatively, D is TRBD1 (5 bases). V lost 4 bases and J lost 4, with 10 bases in between. There are 13 residues in the CDR3. Per germline, CDR1 MGHRA and CDR2 YSYEKL.

The chain combines TRBV20-1 with TRBJ2-1, with D possibly matching TRBD2 (6 bases). The CDR3 spans 14 residues. Germline loops: CDR1 DFQATT, CDR2 SNEGSKA (reference sequence). V was shortened by 2 bases and J by 6 bases, with 14 bases between the two germline ends. CDR3 nucleotides: TGCAGTGCTAGAAGGCTAGCGATACTCAATGAGCAGTTCTTC. Translated: CSARRLAILNEQFF.

This clonotype turned up a few times. The rearrangement joins TRBV15 to TRBJ1-5; no clear D. CDR1 LNHNV and CDR2 YYDKDF come from the germline V gene (reference sequence). This CDR3 is 15 amino acids long. Trimming shortened V by 8 bases and J by 0 bases, and 14 bases separated the two germline ends. This CDR3 reads CATGPDPYSNQPQHF. DNA for the CDR3: TGTGCCACCGGGCCCGATCCTTATAGCAATCAGCCCCAGCATTTT.

A few counts support this clonotype. The rearrangement joins TRBV11-2 to TRBJ2-7; maybe TRBD1 (6 bases). This CDR3 has 17 residues. V was shortened by 5 bases and J by 2 bases, with 22 bases between the two germline ends. Germline CDR1 and CDR2: SGHAT and FQNNGV. As DNA, the CDR3 is TGTGCCAGCAGCCCGATAACCGGGACACCGGCCCCCTACGAGCAGTACTTC. Protein sequence: CASSPITGTPAPYEQYF.

This clonotype was observed a few times. The chain links TRBV7-2 to TRBJ2-5, with D tentatively TRBD1 or TRBD2 (6 bases each). CDR3 size: 15 residues. Germline V lookup: CDR1 SGHTA, CDR2 FQGNSA. V was clipped by 5 bases and J by 5 bases, with 18 bases between them. The CDR3 DNA follows: TGTGCCAGCAGCCCAGGGGCAGGGGAGGTGGAGACCCAGTACTTC. Amino acid sequence: CASSPGAGEVETQYF.

Details on this clonotype: This sequence may be a read error, since a much larger clone differs from it by one base. This chain connects TRBV7-9 to TRBJ2-1; D uncertain. CDR1 is SEHNR and CDR2 is FQNEAQ in the germline V gene (reference sequence). Trimming took off 5 bases at V and 8 bases at J, with 10 bases between the two ends. This CDR3 comprises 12 residues. The CDR3 here is CASSPSHDEQFF. The CDR3 coding sequence is TGTGCCAGCAGCCCTTCTCACGATGAGCAGTTCTTC.